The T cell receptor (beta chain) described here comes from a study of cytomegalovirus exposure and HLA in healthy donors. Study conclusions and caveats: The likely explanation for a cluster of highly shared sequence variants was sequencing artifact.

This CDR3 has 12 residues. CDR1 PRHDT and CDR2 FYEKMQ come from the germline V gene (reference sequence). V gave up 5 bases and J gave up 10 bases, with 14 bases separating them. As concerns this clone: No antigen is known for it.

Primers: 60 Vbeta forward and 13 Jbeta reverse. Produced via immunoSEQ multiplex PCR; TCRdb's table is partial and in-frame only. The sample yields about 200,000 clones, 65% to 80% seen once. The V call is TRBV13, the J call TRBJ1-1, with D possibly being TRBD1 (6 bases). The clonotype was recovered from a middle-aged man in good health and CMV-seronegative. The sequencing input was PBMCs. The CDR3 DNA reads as TGTGCCAGCAGCATCAGGGGATTCGCAGCTTTCTTT. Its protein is CASSIRGFAAFF.